The 16 T cell receptor beta chains listed next were all sequenced from one sample in a study of shared clonotypes between healthy human individuals. TCRdb's copy holds only in-frame clones and misses some; the assay was immunoSEQ multiplex PCR. The data show about 490,000 clones, roughly 78% seen once. The sequenced sample was PBMCs. The receptors were sampled from a middle-aged woman in good health. Some clones in this sample may be carry-over from other donors' samples.

The chain combines TRBV5-6 with TRBJ2-7; 7 positions match TRBD1. Trimming removed 2 bases from V and 2 bases from J; junction bases left unmatched: 4. The germline gives CDR1 SGHDT, CDR2 YYEEEE. This CDR3 spans 14 amino acids. This CDR3 reads CASSLGTVTYEQYF. The CDR3 DNA is TGTGCCAGCAGCTTAGGGACAGTTACCTACGAGCAGTACTTC. The variable domain in full, completed from reference TRBV5-6 and TRBJ2-7, reads DAGVTQSPTHLIKTRGQQVTLRCSPKSGHDTVSWYQQALGQGPQFIFQYYEEEERQRGNFPDRFSGHQFPNYSSELNVNALLLGDSALYLCASSLGTVTYEQYFGPGTRLTVT.

The rearrangement links TRBV5-1 to TRBJ1-1, with 7 bases fitting TRBD1. CDR1 is SGHRS and CDR2 is YFSETQ in the germline V gene. There are 14 residues in the CDR3. The trim removed 2 bases at V and 5 bases at J, leaving 6 bases unmatched. The CDR3 nucleotides read TGCGCCAGCAGCTTCCACAGGGGTGGAACTGAAGCTTTCTTT. This codes for CASSFHRGGTEAFF.

This rearrangement joins TRBV6-5 to TRBJ2-2; D remains ambiguous. CDR1 and CDR2 from the germline V gene are MNHEY and SVGAGI. Between the trimmed V and J ends, which lost 2 bases and 7 bases, there was a span of 5 bases. CDR3 length: 12 residues. CDR3 loop: CASSYLSGELFF. The CDR3 DNA follows: TGTGCCAGCAGTTACCTGAGCGGGGAGCTGTTTTTT.

This sequence joins TRBV7-9 and TRBJ2-1, with a tentative D call TRBD2 (7 bases). Trimming removed 1 base at V and 5 bases at J, with 15 bases between. Germline V lookup: CDR1 SEHNR, CDR2 FQNEAQ (reference sequence). The CDR3 totals 16 residues. CDR3 sequence: CASSLDRWEGDNEQFF. The CDR3 DNA reads TGTGCCAGCAGCTTAGACCGGTGGGAGGGGGACAATGAGCAGTTCTTC. Using reference TRBV7-9 and TRBJ2-1 for the parts outside the CDR3, the full variable domain is DTGVSQNPRHKITKRGQNVTFRCDPISEHNRLYWYRQTLGQGPEFLTYFQNEAQLEKSRLLSDRFSAERPKGSFSTLEIQRTEQGDSAMYLCASSLDRWEGDNEQFFGPGTRLTVL.

The chain recombines TRBV2 with TRBJ1-5; D unresolved. This CDR3 region has 12 residues. CDR1 and CDR2 (germline): SNHLY, FYNNEI. The V and J ends lost 0 bases and 5 bases respectively, with 2 bases between them. The CDR3 nucleotides read TGTGCCAGCAGTGAAGCCCATCAGCCCCAGCATTTT. It codes for CASSEAHQPQHF.

J is TRBJ2-1 and V is TRBV5-1, with 10 bases identical to TRBD2. From germline, CDR1 is SGHRS and CDR2 YFSETQ. V shed 3 bases, J shed 2 bases, and the junction held 14 bases outside the gene matches. The CDR3 extends over 19 amino acids. The CDR3 reads CASSSRGLAGVYAYNEQFF. The CDR3 DNA reads TGCGCCAGCAGCTCCAGGGGGCTAGCGGGGGTCTATGCCTACAATGAGCAGTTCTTC.

This chain's CDR3 is CASSLLDEQYF. DNA of the CDR3: TGCGCCAGCAGCTTGCTAGACGAGCAGTACTTC. This chain connects TRBV5-1 to TRBJ2-7; D is undetermined. The CDR3 runs 11 residues. Germline V gene lookup returns CDR1 SGHRS and CDR2 YFSETQ. Trimming stripped 1 base from V and 5 bases from J, with 4 bases between. The full variable domain, completed using reference TRBV5-1 and TRBJ2-7, is KAGVTQTPRYLIKTRGQQVTLSCSPISGHRSVSWYQQTPGQGLQFLFEYFSETQRNKGNFPGRFSGRQFSNSRSEMNVSTLELGDSALYLCASSLLDEQYFGPGTRLTVT.

This clone was counted between two and nine times. The CDR3 nucleotides are TGTGCCAGCATATATGGGGCTGAAGCTTTCTTT. As protein: CASIYGAEAFF. The chain has TRBV28 and TRBJ1-1, with D unresolved. Deletions cut 7 bases from V and 6 bases from J, with 9 bases between. This CDR3 has 11 residues. Germline lookup yields CDR1 MDHEN and CDR2 SYDVKM. Looking up the rest from reference TRBV28 and TRBJ1-1 gives the full variable domain: DVKVTQSSRYLVKRTGEKVFLECVQDMDHENMFWYRQDPGLGLRLIYFSYDVKMKEKGDIPEGYSVSREKKERFSLILESASTNQTSMYLCASIYGAEAFFGQGTRLTVV.

The chain combines TRBV19 with TRBJ2-1; the match to TRBD2 covers 8 bases. Unmatched junction bases numbered 10, after V lost 4 bases and J lost 8 bases. This CDR3 has 15 amino acids. In germline, CDR1 is LNHDA, CDR2 SQIVND (reference sequence). The CDR3 sequence: CASSTGLVGFDEQFF. CDR3 nucleotide sequence: TGTGCCAGTAGTACGGGACTAGTAGGATTTGATGAGCAGTTCTTC.

This chain connects TRBV4-1 to TRBJ2-1; no definite D call. The CDR3 is 16 residues long. Germline values: CDR1 MGHRA, CDR2 YSYEKL. V lost 0 bases, J lost 6 bases, and 15 bases lay in between. The CDR3 region is CASSQDVYARANEQFF. The CDR3 coding sequence is TGCGCCAGCAGCCAAGATGTTTACGCACGGGCCAATGAGCAGTTCTTC.

This chain connects TRBV2 to TRBJ2-7; the match to TRBD2 covers 9 bases. The length of the CDR3 is 15 residues. The germline gives CDR1 SNHLY, CDR2 FYNNEI. J lost 2 bases, V lost 1 base, and 3 bases had no gene match. The CDR3, as DNA: TGTGCCAGCAGTGAAGGTCTAGCGGGGACCTACGAGCAGTACTTC. Amino acids: CASSEGLAGTYEQYF.

The J gene is TRBJ2-5, the V gene TRBV5-4; D not resolved. CDR3 length equals 15 residues. From germline, CDR1 is SGHNT and CDR2 YYREEE (reference sequence). Deletions cut 0 bases from V and 0 bases from J, with 9 bases between. DNA of the CDR3: TGTGCCAGCAGCTTGGCCAAGGGCTACCAAGAGACCCAGTACTTC. Translating gives CASSLAKGYQETQYF.

This clone has more than one count but fewer than ten. CDR3 region: CASSRINTGELFF. The CDR3 nucleotides read TGTGCCAGCAGCCGAATTAACACCGGGGAGCTGTTTTTT. The V and J genes are TRBV11-3 and TRBJ2-2; D is ambiguous. Trimming shortened V by 5 bases and J by 2 bases, and 6 bases separated the two germline ends. This CDR3 comprises 13 residues. Germline CDR1 SGHNT, CDR2 YENEEA.

This clone was detected only a few times. Other DNA sequences in the sample encode the same CDR3. V usage is TRBV18 and J usage is TRBJ2-5; TRBD1 agrees at 7 bases. This CDR3 has 14 residues. Germline CDR1 and CDR2: KGHSH and LQKENI. V shed 1 base and J 3 bases; nucleotides not matched to a gene: 2. CDR3 loop: CASSPLTGEETQYF. The CDR3 coding sequence is TGTGCCAGCTCACCACTTACAGGGGAAGAGACCCAGTACTTC.

The chain couples TRBV6-1 to TRBJ2-1; the match to TRBD2 covers 13 bases. The CDR3 spans 17 residues. Germline V lookup: CDR1 MNHNS, CDR2 SASEGT. The trim removed 3 bases at V and 3 bases at J, leaving 5 bases unmatched. The CDR3 loop reads CASSEGLAGSIYNEQFF. The CDR3 nucleotides read TGTGCCAGCAGTGAGGGACTAGCGGGGAGTATCTACAATGAGCAGTTCTTC.

The chain has TRBV28 and TRBJ2-7; TRBD1 matches at 9 bases. The CDR3 has 16 residues. Germline lookup yields CDR1 MDHEN and CDR2 SYDVKM. The V gene end was trimmed by 2 bases and the J gene end by 4 bases; junction bases not matched to a gene: 9. CDR3 in amino acids: CASSLRSGTGKYEQYF. The CDR3 DNA reads as TGTGCCAGCAGTTTAAGGTCCGGGACAGGGAAATACGAGCAGTACTTC. The complete variable domain, with remaining parts taken from reference TRBV28 and TRBJ2-7, reads DVKVTQSSRYLVKRTGEKVFLECVQDMDHENMFWYRQDPGLGLRLIYFSYDVKMKEKGDIPEGYSVSREKKERFSLILESASTNQTSMYLCASSLRSGTGKYEQYFGPGTRLTVT.